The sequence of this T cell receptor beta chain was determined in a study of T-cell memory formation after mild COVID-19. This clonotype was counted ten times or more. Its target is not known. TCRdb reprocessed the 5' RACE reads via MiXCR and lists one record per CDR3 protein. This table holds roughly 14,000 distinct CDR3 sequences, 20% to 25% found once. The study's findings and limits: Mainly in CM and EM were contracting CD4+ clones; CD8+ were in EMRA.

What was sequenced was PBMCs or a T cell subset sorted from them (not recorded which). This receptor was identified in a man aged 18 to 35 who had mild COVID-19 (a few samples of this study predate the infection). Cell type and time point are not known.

The CDR3 region has the DNA TGCGCCAGCAGCCAGCTAGCTACGAGCTCCTACGAGCAGTACTTC. Its protein is CASSQLATSSYEQYF. The rearrangement uses TRBV4-3 and TRBJ2-7; TRBD2 might be the D (5 bases). CDR1 LGHNA and CDR2 YSLEER come from the germline V gene. The V end lost 3 bases, the J end lost 0 bases, and 12 bases lay between the germline ends. CDR3 size: 15 residues.